The source of this T cell receptor beta chain is a study of Ad26.COV2.S vaccination and SARS-CoV-2 variants. About the study: Trial arm assignment for the donor was COV1001 Ad26.COV2.S.

Study-level findings and limits: An underestimation of total T cell responses may have resulted from the TCR breadth and depth analyses. Vaccinees and placebo recipients showed similar non-spike TCR breadth.

Only in-frame clones appear in the TCRdb table, and some are missing; sequencing was by immunoSEQ multiplex PCR. The top ten hold about 13% of the sample, which has roughly 510,000 clones, approximately 90% seen once. About this clone: What it binds is not known.

Treatment: some 19 received Ad26.COV2.S at low or high dose, single or two shots; about five received placebo; per-sample allocation not given. At day 63 after the first vaccine or placebo injection, samples were drawn. Immunization relied on an Ad26 vector, which expressed Wuhan-strain SARS-CoV-2 spike. Here the sequenced sample was peripheral blood, taken in a trial of Ad26.COV2.S vaccine versus placebo. This sequence originates from a person aged 18-60 years who received the Ad26.COV2.S COVID-19 vaccine or a placebo.

Here the CDR3 DNA reads TGTGCCAGCAGTGATGGACTAGCGGTGGATGAGCAGTTCTTC. Translation: CASSDGLAVDEQFF. The gene calls are TRBV6-1 and TRBJ2-1; 10 nucleotides align to TRBD2. CDR3 length: 14 amino acids. The ends lost 3 bases at V and 8 bases at J; junction bases unmatched: 4. Germline values: CDR1 MNHNS, CDR2 SASEGT.